What follows describes a single T cell receptor beta chain. This entry comes from a study of blood T cells in healthy people across ages. A J-beta primer mix and a sample-barcoded 5' primer were used in a second PCR of roughly 6 to 11 cycles. Each CDR3 protein gets one entry after TCRdb re-called the 5' RACE reads with MiXCR. The sample lists hundreds of thousands of distinct CDR3 sequences; more than 50% were seen once. V was shortened by 2 bases and J by 3 bases, with 15 bases between the two germline ends. Germline loops: CDR1 GTSNPN, CDR2 SVGIG (reference sequence). The CDR3 runs to 15 residues. The sequencing sample was made of blood. The V and J genes are TRBV30 and TRBJ2-3; D is undetermined. This clonotype was obtained from a man in his forties in good health. The CDR3 DNA reads as TGTGCCTGGAGTCTTACTCCCCGCGAAACAGATACGCAGTATTTT. Residues: CAWSLTPRETDTQYF.